This TCR beta chain was obtained from a study of Tregs in tolerant kidney transplant recipients. As to this clone: The antigen is unknown. The missing CDR3 end, 3 residues past where the read stops, is filled in from the germline J gene.

Repertoires were generated with immunoSEQ multiplex PCR, while TCRdb's copy carries only in-frame clones and drops some. Its listing shows tens of thousands of clones. Study-wide results and caveats: Validation in larger populations is needed because few patients were studied. Expanding Tregs on activated donor B cells appeared to best identify donor-specific TCRbeta clones. This study did not directly address biological reproducibility.

Unstimulated Tregs (CD4+CD25+CD127-) and CD4+CD25- non-Tregs were sorted from PBMCs. V lost 3 bases, J lost 9 bases, and 13 bases stayed unmatched. This CDR3 has 15 residues. CDR1 is GTSNPN and CDR2 is SVGIG in the germline V gene (reference sequence). This sample comprised CD4+ T cells from blood, obtained before the transplant. The chain recombines TRBV30 with TRBJ2-1; 8 bases line up with TRBD2. The clonotype originates from a human donor who received a combined kidney and bone marrow transplant. The covered CDR3 bases are TGTGCCTGGAGCTTCATGTCCAGCGGGAGTAGTGAG. Translating gives CAWSFMSSGSSE. The whole CDR3 sequence reads CAWSFMSSGSSEQFF.